This entry features one TCR beta chain sequence. The CDR3 loop spans 12 amino acids. With 6 bases removed from V and 6 bases from J, the gap between germline ends came to 9 bases. In germline, CDR1 is SNHLY, CDR2 FYNNEI. This sample was included in a study of CD8 T cells in Susac syndrome. Treatment-naive patients with stable or active relapsing-remitting disease were the multiple sclerosis controls. CD8+ and CD4+ T cells were negatively isolated; TEMRA cells were FACS-enriched. Random hexamers primed reverse transcription of 0.5 to 1 ug RNA. TCRdb re-called the immunoSEQ multiplex PCR reads with MiXCR, one entry per CDR3 protein. The sample consists of 150,000 to 250,000 distinct CDR3 sequences, 90% to 95% of them appearing once.

The sequence came from a human donor with multiple sclerosis. The material sequenced was CD4+ T cells from PBMCs. The V gene is TRBV2, the J gene TRBJ2-1; D ambiguous. The CDR3 reads CASRTESNEQFF. The CDR3 nucleotides read TGTGCCAGCAGGACTGAATCCAATGAGCAGTTCTTC.